This TCR beta chain was sequenced for a study of beta chain features in type 1 diabetes (dated by TCRdb to 2016 to 2019). Context from the whole study: Mean age, gender distribution, total cell number and subset yield did not differ between patients and healthy donors. Regulatory and stem cell-like memory subsets were obtained from only 8 patients and about 8 healthy donors, while naive and central memory subsets were obtained from all 30 or so donors. The study compared TCRB repertoires of sorted circulating CD4+ T cell subsets between recently diagnosed type 1 diabetes patients and matched healthy donors. Across all samples, roughly 110,000,000 sorted cells were examined, and cell number per subset correlated strongly with RNA yield. Paper-wide results and their limitations: Naive, central memory and regulatory TCRB repertoires appeared to be more alike among patients than among healthy donors. Patients with type 1 diabetes made fewer insertions and deleted more nucleotides at VDJ recombination sites, implying thymic rearrangement abnormalities. PCR may preferentially amplify shorter templates, but because patient and control samples were amplified and corrected together, any resulting skew would affect both groups equally. A moderate but significant shortening of TCRB CDR3 length was observed in type 1 diabetes patients in all four CD4+ subsets. HLA sub-analyses involved small numbers of individuals, so any influence of HLA type on TCRB rearrangement remained unresolved. Because cDNA rather than genomic DNA was sequenced, highly expressing activated cells could have been over-represented, although no difference in activation and CD3 levels was found between groups.

For this chain, trimming is 5 bases at the V end and 0 bases at the J end, and the number of junction bases without a gene match is 15. Taken from the germline V gene, the CDR1 and CDR2 loops are SGHTA and FQGNSA. Measured from the cysteine to the phenylalanine, the CDR3 is 18 residues long. The only DNA kept is the CDR3, 54 bases in frame from the first base. The entire isolated RNA was reverse transcribed using the High Capacity cDNA Reverse Transcription Kit, and thus expressed TCRB transcripts were sequenced. Naive, central memory and regulatory T cell samples underwent deep immunoSEQ sequencing, averaging around 4 million total reads per sample. Sorted cells were lysed in RLT buffer, and RNA was extracted using DNase-treated RNeasy Micro or Mini kits according to cell number. Each cell subset was processed on its own to prevent cross-contamination, while patient and healthy donor samples were processed together. TCRB sequences were amplified from cDNA with the immunoSEQ multiplex PCR, producing 87-bp fragments spanning the CDR3 region. Amplicons were sequenced on the Illumina HiSeq platform. In the original analysis: Synthetic template baselines were used to correct PCR bias computationally, reads within Hamming distance 2 were collapsed, and singletons that could not be merged were discarded. Reads were aligned against IMGT to assign V, D and J genes, CDR3 length and insertions or deletions at six rearrangement sites. Within each subset, clonotype counts were normalized to the number of sorted cells before true diversity and Gini coefficients were calculated with the tcR R package. The overlap coefficient, calculated on TCRB nucleotide sequences, was used to measure repertoire sharing. Out-of-frame TCRB sequences from naive cells were analyzed to stand in for the pre-selection repertoire. The immuneACCESS repertoire file appears here via TCRdb, limited to in-frame rearrangements. These files lack a portion of the clones; in checked studies, under half of the deficit traces to unresolved V genes, and the cause of the others is not known. The V and J calls and the clone size are those of that table, but D and trimming were determined from the DNA. Counted in this sample were 900,000 or so clones; roughly 17% of them appeared once. Together, the top ten hold roughly 0.025% of the sample.

From each donor, a single peripheral blood sample of approximately 120 mL on average was drawn into heparinised tubes. Using a panel that included CD45RO, CCR7, CD25, CD127, CD95 and CD27, naive, central memory, regulatory and stem cell-like memory CD4+ T cells were sorted on a BD FACSAria II. All sorted populations exceeded 95% purity. PBMCs were isolated right away by Lymphoprep density gradient centrifugation and were stained directly, without culture. So that batch effects would be minimized, each experiment stained and sorted samples in pairs, pairing one healthy donor with one patient. Details on this clone: Its specific antigen is unknown. Base quality data are lacking; no much larger clone is found one base away.

The TCR sequence derives from a young woman in good health. The rearranged chain carries TRBV7-2 and TRBJ2-5; TRBD2 agrees with 7 junctional bases. The sequencing sample was made of naive CD4+ T cells from blood. Reading the label with the study, this specimen's cell subset or site is: true naive CD4+ T cells. The CDR3 protein: CASSPRLISGPNQETQYF. The base sequence is TGTGCCAGCAGCCCCAGATTGATTAGCGGGCCCAACCAAGAGACCCAGTACTTC.